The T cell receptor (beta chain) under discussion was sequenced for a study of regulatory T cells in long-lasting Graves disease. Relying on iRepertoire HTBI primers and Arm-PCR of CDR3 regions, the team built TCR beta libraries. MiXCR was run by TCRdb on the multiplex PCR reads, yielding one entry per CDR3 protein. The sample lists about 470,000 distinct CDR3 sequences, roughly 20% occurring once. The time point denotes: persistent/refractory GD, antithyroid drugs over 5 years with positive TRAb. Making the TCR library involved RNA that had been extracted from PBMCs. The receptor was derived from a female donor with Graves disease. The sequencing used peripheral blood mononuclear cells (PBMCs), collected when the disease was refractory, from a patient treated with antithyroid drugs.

CDR3 region: CASSVELGGAGELFF. CDR3 bases: TGTGCCAGCAGCGTAGAGTTGGGCGGCGCCGGGGAGCTGTTTTTT. The chain recombines TRBV9 with TRBJ2-2; no clear D gene. The CDR3 runs 15 residues. CDR1 SGDLS and CDR2 YYNGEE come from the germline V gene. V lost 0 bases to trimming and J lost 6 bases, with 12 bases between them.